This T cell receptor (beta chain) is from a study of shared clonotypes between healthy human individuals. Across the study: The donor pool was made up of a couple of women and three men aged 18 to 49.

A remark on this clone: Its specificity is not known.

Researchers partitioned CD4+ cells into CD45RA+ naive and CD45RA-negative memory subsets. General study results and limits: Naive CD4 clonotype sharing across several donors was 4% to 5%.

The authors' processing: ImmunoSEQ output lacked quality scores and full-length reads, limiting matched filtering. Clones were read by immunoSEQ multiplex PCR, and TCRdb kept only the in-frame ones, dropping some. From that table come the V and J calls and clone size; the DNA was used to work out D and trimming. This table has about 340,000 clones, around 79% appearing once. In germline, CDR1 is SGHAT, CDR2 FQNNGV. Trimming took 5 bases from V and 0 from J; bases not matched to a gene: 7. The CDR3 spans 16 residues. Specimen: memory CD4+ T cells sorted from blood. The subset: CD45RA-negative fraction. The chain recombines TRBV11-2 with TRBJ2-1; the match to TRBD2 covers 7 bases. This receptor was obtained from a man aged 25 to 45 in good health. CDR3 sequence: CASSRTSGLSYNEQFF. CDR3 bases: TGTGCCAGCAGCAGGACTAGTGGGCTCTCCTACAATGAGCAGTTCTTC.